The TCR beta chain described here comes from a study of memory CD8 T cells in hepatitis C reinfection. Study at large: Chronic HCV followed reinfection in a couple of donors who cleared primary infection.

The time point here: late/post reinfection, 12 to 24 weeks after detection. No in vitro expansion preceded TCR sequencing of the sorted cells. Clones were read by immunoSEQ multiplex PCR, and TCRdb kept only the in-frame ones, dropping some. Of 46,000 or so clones listed, about 91% are singletons. Trimming shortened V by 5 bases and J by 6 bases, and 12 bases separated the two germline ends. This CDR3 has 13 amino acids. Germline V gene sequence: CDR1 SGHDT, CDR2 YYEEEE. Sequencing was carried out using naive CD8+ T cells sorted from blood. The V gene is TRBV5-6, the J gene TRBJ2-1; the D gene is possibly TRBD1 (5 bases). The sequence was collected from a man younger than 30 with hepatitis C virus infection. CDR3 residues: CASSYSGSNEQFF. CDR3 coding DNA: TGTGCCAGCAGTTATTCAGGGTCCAATGAGCAGTTCTTC. Together with reference TRBV5-6 and TRBJ2-1, the CDR3 gives the full variable domain: DAGVTQSPTHLIKTRGQQVTLRCSPKSGHDTVSWYQQALGQGPQFIFQYYEEEERQRGNFPDRFSGHQFPNYSSELNVNALLLGDSALYLCASSYSGSNEQFFGPGTRLTVL.